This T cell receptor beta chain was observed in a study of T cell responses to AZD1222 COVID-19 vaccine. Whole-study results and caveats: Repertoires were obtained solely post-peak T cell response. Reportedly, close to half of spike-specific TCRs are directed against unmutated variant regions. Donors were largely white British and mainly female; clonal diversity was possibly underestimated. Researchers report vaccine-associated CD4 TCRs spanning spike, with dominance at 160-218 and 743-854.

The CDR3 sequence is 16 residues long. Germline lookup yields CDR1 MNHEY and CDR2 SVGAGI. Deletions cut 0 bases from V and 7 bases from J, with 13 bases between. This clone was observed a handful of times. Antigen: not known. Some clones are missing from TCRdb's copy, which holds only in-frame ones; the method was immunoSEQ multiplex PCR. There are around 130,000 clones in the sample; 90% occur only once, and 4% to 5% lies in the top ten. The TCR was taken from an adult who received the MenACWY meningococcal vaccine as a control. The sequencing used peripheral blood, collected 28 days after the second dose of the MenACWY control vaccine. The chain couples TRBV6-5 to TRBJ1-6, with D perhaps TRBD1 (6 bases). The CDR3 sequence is CASSYSKWGPNSPLHF. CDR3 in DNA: TGTGCCAGCAGTTACTCGAAATGGGGGCCAAATTCACCCCTCCACTTT.